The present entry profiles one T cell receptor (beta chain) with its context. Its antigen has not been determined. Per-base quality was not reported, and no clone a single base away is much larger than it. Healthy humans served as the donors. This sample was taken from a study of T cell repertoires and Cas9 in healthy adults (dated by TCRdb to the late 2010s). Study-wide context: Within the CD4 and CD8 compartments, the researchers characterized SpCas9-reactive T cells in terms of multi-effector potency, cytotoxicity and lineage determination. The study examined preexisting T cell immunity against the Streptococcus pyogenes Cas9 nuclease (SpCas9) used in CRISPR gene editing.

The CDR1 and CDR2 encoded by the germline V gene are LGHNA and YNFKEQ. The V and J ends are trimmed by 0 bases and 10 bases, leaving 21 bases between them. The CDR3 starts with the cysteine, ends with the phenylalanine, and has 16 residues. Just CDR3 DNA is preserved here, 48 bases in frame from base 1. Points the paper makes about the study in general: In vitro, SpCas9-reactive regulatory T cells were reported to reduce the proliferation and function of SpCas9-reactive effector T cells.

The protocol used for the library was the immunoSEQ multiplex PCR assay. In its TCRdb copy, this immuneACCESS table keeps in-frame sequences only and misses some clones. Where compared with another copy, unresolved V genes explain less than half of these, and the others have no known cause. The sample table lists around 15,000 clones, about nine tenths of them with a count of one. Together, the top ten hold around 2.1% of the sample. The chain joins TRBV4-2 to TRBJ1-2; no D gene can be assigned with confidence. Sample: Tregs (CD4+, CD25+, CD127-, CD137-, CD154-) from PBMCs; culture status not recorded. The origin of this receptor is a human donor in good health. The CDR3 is CASSQDRLVHGWDYTF. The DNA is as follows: TGTGCCAGCAGCCAAGATCGGCTCGTCCATGGCTGGGACTACACCTTC.